These 28 T cell receptor beta chains originate from one sample sequenced in a study of cytomegalovirus exposure and HLA in healthy donors. PCR used 60 Vbeta primers and 13 Jbeta primers. Produced via immunoSEQ multiplex PCR; TCRdb's table is partial and in-frame only. The sample records 150,000 to 200,000 clones, under 70% being singletons. The sample consisted of PBMCs. These receptor sequences come from a young man in good health and CMV-seropositive.

The rearrangement links TRBV9 to TRBJ2-7, with TRBD2 matching over 7 bases. Germline assignment: CDR1 SGDLS and CDR2 YYNGEE. The CDR3 has 14 amino acids. With V trimmed by 4 bases and J by 5 bases, 9 bases remained unmatched. The DNA for the CDR3 is TGTGCCAGCAGCCCGCGGGAGATCAATGACGAGCAGTACTTC. Amino acid sequence: CASSPREINDEQYF.

The gene calls are TRBV4-1 and TRBJ2-7, with D unresolved. Per the germline V gene, CDR1 is MGHRA and CDR2 is YSYEKL. CDR3 length equals 19 residues. Trimming removed 0 bases at V and 1 base at J, with 22 bases between. The CDR3 sequence is CASSQDVSDVLGSSYEQYF. The CDR3 nucleotides read TGCGCCAGCAGCCAAGATGTTAGTGACGTTTTGGGCTCGTCCTACGAGCAGTACTTC.

CDR3 in DNA: TGCGCCAGCAGCTTTACAGGAGTTGGAAACACCATATATTTT. Amino acids: CASSFTGVGNTIYF. The chain carries TRBV5-1 and TRBJ1-3, with D perhaps TRBD1 (5 bases). Per the germline V gene, CDR1 is SGHRS and CDR2 is YFSETQ. The CDR3 is 14 amino acids. The ends were cut back, 2 bases at V and 3 bases at J, with 9 bases in the middle.

The chain links TRBV7-9 to TRBJ2-7; 7 nucleotides match TRBD1. Germline V gene data show CDR1 as SEHNR and CDR2 as FQNEAQ (reference sequence). This CDR3 contains 14 residues. Unmatched junction bases numbered 7, after V lost 5 bases and J lost 3 bases. The chain's CDR3 is CASSMAGGLYEQYF. The CDR3 DNA follows: TGTGCCAGCAGCATGGCAGGGGGTCTCTACGAGCAGTACTTC.

The chain recombines TRBV5-6 with TRBJ1-1; unclear D gene. Trimming took off 5 bases at V and 6 bases at J, with 17 bases between the two ends. Germline V gene sequence: CDR1 SGHDT, CDR2 YYEEEE. The CDR3 runs 14 residues. The CDR3 sequence is CASRKWAGQPEAFF. CDR3 bases: TGTGCCAGCAGAAAATGGGCGGGCCAGCCTGAAGCTTTCTTT.

The rearrangement links TRBV30 to TRBJ1-5; 7 bases agree with TRBD1. V shed 4 bases, J shed 2 bases, and the junction held 8 bases outside the gene matches. CDR3 length: 15 amino acids. CDR1 GTSNPN and CDR2 SVGIG come from the germline V gene (reference sequence). The CDR3 DNA reads TGTGCCTGGAACATAAAAGGACAGGGCAATCAGCCCCAGCATTTT. It yields the protein CAWNIKGQGNQPQHF.

V gene TRBV28 combines with J gene TRBJ1-5; 7 nucleotides align to TRBD1. The CDR3 is made up of 14 amino acids. Trimming removed 9 bases from V and 5 bases from J; junction bases left unmatched: 10. Per the germline V gene, CDR1 is MDHEN and CDR2 is SYDVKM. CDR3 sequence reads: CARAVTGLYQPQHF. CDR3 in DNA: TGTGCCAGAGCCGTGACAGGGTTGTATCAGCCCCAGCATTTT. The whole variable domain, filled in from reference TRBV28 and TRBJ1-5, reads DVKVTQSSRYLVKRTGEKVFLECVQDMDHENMFWYRQDPGLGLRLIYFSYDVKMKEKGDIPEGYSVSREKKERFSLILESASTNQTSMYLCARAVTGLYQPQHFGDGTRLSIL.

The chain employs TRBV27 and TRBJ2-2; D is possibly TRBD2 (7 bases). The CDR3 has 16 residues. Germline V gene lookup returns CDR1 MNHEY and CDR2 SMNVEV (reference sequence). V was shortened by 2 bases and J by 2 bases, with 12 bases between the two germline ends. CDR3 sequence reads: CASSLAGAGNTGELFF. CDR3 in DNA: TGTGCCAGCAGTTTAGCGGGGGCGGGTAACACCGGGGAGCTGTTTTTT.

The V and J genes are TRBV7-9 and TRBJ1-2; weak D call: TRBD1 (5 bases). The V gene lost 1 base and the J gene lost 7 bases, with 16 bases spanning the gap. CDR3 length: 15 residues. The V gene's germline CDR1 is SEHNR and CDR2 FQNEAQ (reference sequence). CDR3 DNA sequence: TGTGCCAGCAGCTTAGGTGTCCGGCAGGGAGGTGGCTACACCTTC. Protein: CASSLGVRQGGGYTF.

The chain is built from TRBV19 and TRBJ1-3; D is unclear. Per the germline V gene, CDR1 is LNHDA and CDR2 is SQIVND (reference sequence). V lost 1 base, J lost 0 bases, and 10 bases lay in between. The CDR3 is 16 residues long. The CDR3: CASSIVRGHSGNTIYF. The CDR3 DNA sequence: TGTGCCAGTAGTATAGTTCGCGGTCACTCTGGAAACACCATATATTTT.

J is TRBJ1-4 and V is TRBV5-1; 10 bases line up with TRBD1. The germline V gene encodes CDR1 SGHRS and CDR2 YFSETQ. CDR3 length: 17 residues. After removal of 4 bases from V and 0 bases from J, the junction contained 6 bases not matched to a gene. The DNA of the CDR3 is TGCGCCAGCAGCCTCCTCGGACAGGGGGCAACTAATGAAAAACTGTTTTTT. Protein sequence: CASSLLGQGATNEKLFF.

The rearrangement uses TRBV2 and TRBJ1-2; 9 nucleotides match TRBD1. V trimming: 4 bases; J trimming: 6 bases; junction bases outside the gene matches: 15. This CDR3 is built from 17 residues. Germline CDR1 is SNHLY and CDR2 is FYNNEI. The CDR3 protein is CASSVRTLTGGFDGYTF. The CDR3 nucleotides read TGTGCCAGCAGTGTTAGAACGTTGACAGGGGGGTTTGATGGCTACACCTTC. Full variable domain (outside the CDR3, taken from reference TRBV2 and TRBJ1-2): EPEVTQTPSHQVTQMGQEVILRCVPISNHLYFYWYRQILGQKVEFLVSFYNNEISEKSEIFDDQFSVERPDGSNFTLKIRSTKLEDSAMYFCASSVRTLTGGFDGYTFGSGTRLTVV.

The chain employs TRBV9 and TRBJ2-5, with 10 bases identical to TRBD1. The germline V gene encodes CDR1 SGDLS and CDR2 YYNGEE. V was clipped by 4 bases and J by 12 bases; unmatched bases: 15. The CDR3 runs 15 residues. The CDR3 sequence is CASSLSGTGEGRKYF. The DNA for the CDR3 is TGTGCCAGCAGCTTGTCCGGGACAGGGGAAGGTAGAAAGTACTTC. Looking up the rest from reference TRBV9 and TRBJ2-5 gives the full variable domain: DSGVTQTPKHLITATGQRVTLRCSPRSGDLSVYWYQQSLDQGLQFLIQYYNGEERAKGNILERFSAQQFPDLHSELNLSSLELGDSALYFCASSLSGTGEGRKYFGPGTRLLVL.

This chain connects TRBV18 to TRBJ2-7; possible D gene TRBD2, 5 bases. The CDR3 sequence is 16 residues long. V was cut by 0 bases and J by 3 bases, with 15 bases left in between. CDR1 and CDR2 (germline): KGHSH, LQKENI. The DNA for the CDR3 is TGTGCCAGCTCACCACCATCGAAAGGGAGTAACTACGAGCAGTACTTC. Its translation is CASSPPSKGSNYEQYF.

This rearrangement joins TRBV6-1 to TRBJ2-7; 10 bases match TRBD1. Trimming removed 7 bases from V and 4 bases from J; junction bases left unmatched: 10. The length of the CDR3 is 15 residues. CDR1 is MNHNS, CDR2 SASEGT, per germline. CDR3 nucleotides: TGTGCCAGCACCGAATTGGACAGGGGGGCGTACGAGCAGTACTTC. This translates into CASTELDRGAYEQYF.

The J gene is TRBJ1-6, the V gene TRBV20-1; D uncertain. CDR1 and CDR2 (germline): DFQATT, SNEGSKA (reference sequence). The length of the CDR3 is 11 residues. Trimming removed 2 bases at V and 15 bases at J, with 11 bases between. CDR3 amino acids: CSARNAVLLHF. The CDR3 region has the DNA TGCAGTGCTAGAAACGCGGTCCTCCTCCACTTT.

This chain links TRBV2 with TRBJ1-1; TRBD1 matches at 7 bases. Unmatched junction bases numbered 5, after V lost 0 bases and J lost 7 bases. Germline V gives CDR1 SNHLY, CDR2 FYNNEI. The CDR3 extends over 14 amino acids. The DNA of the CDR3 is TGTGCCAGCAGTGAAGCTAGTAGGACAGGTGAAGCTTTCTTT. Translating it yields CASSEASRTGEAFF.

The V gene is TRBV6-4, the J gene TRBJ1-2, with D perhaps matching TRBD1 (6 bases). Deletions cut 0 bases from V and 2 bases from J, with 7 bases between. CDR1 MRHNA and CDR2 SNTAGT come from the germline V gene. The length of the CDR3 is 14 residues. CDR3 sequence reads: CASSDSQGNYGYTF. In DNA, the CDR3 is TGTGCCAGCAGTGACTCGCAGGGGAACTATGGCTACACCTTC.

This chain uses TRBV4-1 with TRBJ2-1; 12 bases are a match to TRBD2. The CDR3 runs to 18 residues. The V gene end was trimmed by 5 bases and the J gene end by 1 base; junction bases not matched to a gene: 9. Germline values: CDR1 MGHRA, CDR2 YSYEKL. The CDR3 nucleotides are TGCGCCAGCAGCTTCCAGACTAGCGGGAGTTGGTCCTACAATGAGCAGTTCTTC. Its protein product is CASSFQTSGSWSYNEQFF.

The V and J genes are TRBV28 and TRBJ2-3; maybe TRBD1 (5 bases). The V end was cut by 4 bases, the J end by 2 bases, with 22 bases between. The CDR3 contains 18 residues. Germline V gene lookup returns CDR1 MDHEN and CDR2 SYDVKM. DNA of the CDR3: TGTGCCAGCAGTTCCCCCAAGAAGACCCCAGGGTCCACAGATACGCAGTATTTT. Its protein is CASSSPKKTPGSTDTQYF.

The chain uses TRBV6-1 and TRBJ2-1; 10 bases are shared with TRBD2. CDR3 length: 14 residues. V was clipped by 4 bases and J by 10 bases; unmatched bases: 7. Per the germline V gene, CDR1 is MNHNS and CDR2 is SASEGT. The CDR3 coding sequence is TGTGCCAGCAGTGTTCGGACTAGCGGACCAGAGCAGTTCTTC. It yields the protein CASSVRTSGPEQFF.

This clone has only one observation. This sequence joins TRBV9 and TRBJ1-3; 9 nucleotides match TRBD1. The CDR3 runs 18 residues. The germline gives CDR1 SGDLS, CDR2 YYNGEE. Trimming took 0 bases from V and 8 from J; bases not matched to a gene: 15. The CDR3 DNA reads TGTGCCAGCAGCGTAGCGCGTACGGGACAGGGTTCGTTCCACACCATATATTTT. Translated: CASSVARTGQGSFHTIYF.

V gene TRBV10-2 combines with J gene TRBJ1-1; D uncertain. Per germline, CDR1 WSHSY and CDR2 SAAADI. The CDR3 is 14 amino acids. Trimming stripped 6 bases from V and 0 bases from J, with 11 bases between. In DNA, the CDR3 is TGCGCCAGCAGAAACCAGGTGTTGAACACTGAAGCTTTCTTT. This translates into CASRNQVLNTEAFF.

This clone appeared a few times. This chain uses TRBV5-8 with TRBJ2-1; D might be TRBD1 (6 bases). In germline, CDR1 is SGHTS, CDR2 YDEGEE. CDR3 length equals 14 residues. Trimming left V 4 bases short and J 9 bases short, with 17 bases between. CDR3 residues: CASSPRQVAGEQFF. CDR3 in DNA: TGTGCCAGCAGCCCCCGACAGGTGGCTGGTGAGCAGTTCTTC.

This chain connects TRBV16 to TRBJ2-3; D may be TRBD1 (5 bases). Between the trimmed V and J ends, which lost 2 bases and 6 bases, there was a span of 6 bases. This CDR3 contains 12 residues. Germline loops: CDR1 KGHSY, CDR2 FQNENV. For the CDR3, the DNA is TGTGCCAGCAGCCAAGACAGTGATACGCAGTATTTT. This gives the protein CASSQDSDTQYF.

The chain carries TRBV10-3 and TRBJ2-1; 10 bases are shared with TRBD2. The CDR3 is 16 residues long. The trim removed 2 bases at V and 4 bases at J, leaving 5 bases unmatched. CDR1 is ENHRY, CDR2 SYGVKD, per germline. This CDR3 reads CAISEPGLARYNEQFF. In DNA, the CDR3 is TGTGCCATCAGTGAGCCGGGACTAGCGAGATACAATGAGCAGTTCTTC.

This clone has just a few counts. J is TRBJ1-4 and V is TRBV5-5, with 8 positions matching TRBD1. The CDR3 sequence is 16 residues long. Germline-derived CDR1 and CDR2 are SGHKS and YYEKEE (reference sequence). Trimming removed 1 base from V and 6 bases from J; junction bases left unmatched: 8. CDR3 sequence reads: CASSLSRTGRDEKLFF. The CDR3, as DNA: TGTGCCAGCAGCTTGTCCCGGACAGGGAGAGATGAAAAACTGTTTTTT. Variable domain in full (rest from reference TRBV5-5 and TRBJ1-4): DAGVTQSPTHLIKTRGQQVTLRCSPISGHKSVSWYQQVLGQGPQFIFQYYEKEERGRGNFPDRFSARQFPNYSSELNVNALLLGDSALYLCASSLSRTGRDEKLFFGSGTQLSVL.

This clone was observed a few times. The chain joins TRBV7-8 to TRBJ2-3; 11 bases agree with TRBD2. Germline V gene sequence: CDR1 SGHVS, CDR2 FQNEAQ. The CDR3 loop spans 19 amino acids. V dropped 1 base and J dropped 1; count of bases not matched to a gene: 10. The DNA of the CDR3 is TGTGCCAGCAGCTTAGGACTAGCGGGATTTATTTATGGCACAGATACGCAGTATTTT. Encoded protein: CASSLGLAGFIYGTDTQYF.